This T cell receptor (beta chain) was sequenced during a study of blood T cell repertoires in COVID-19. V lost 1 base, J lost 5 bases, and 14 bases lay in between. Germline lookup yields CDR1 SQVTM and CDR2 ANQGSEA. The CDR3 length is 14 residues. In the source study's methods: Counts of nucleated cells, estimated from reference gene primer amplification, were obtained. The method was immunoSEQ multiplex PCR; TCRdb's version includes in-frame clones alone and lacks a portion of them. V and J calls and clone size are given by that table; D and trimming were obtained from the DNA. The top ten hold 5.5% to 7.5% of the sample, which has 45,000 to 65,000 clones, over 75% seen once.

The sequence came from a man in his sixties or seventies with active COVID-19. The sequencing sample was made of peripheral blood. The rearrangement uses TRBV29-1 and TRBJ1-1; a weak D match, TRBD1 (5 bases). This CDR3 reads CSVEGPGVGTEAFF. CDR3 bases: TGCAGCGTTGAAGGCCCGGGGGTTGGGACTGAAGCTTTCTTT.